This T cell receptor beta chain was captured in a study of CXCR3-negative and CXCR3-positive naive CD8 T cells. General study results and limits: CXCR3 expression dropped partially after cryopreservation, and most assays relied on fresh PBMCs. Researchers reported similar TRBV-TRBJ usage in naive CXCR3-negative and CXCR3-positive cells, though memory differed.

Concerning this clonotype itself: The antigen is unknown.

The CDR3 has 14 residues. Germline V lookup: CDR1 SSHAT, CDR2 FNYEAQ (reference sequence). TRB cDNA was prepared as libraries by UMI-labeled 5' RACE. Using the 5' RACE reads, TCRdb records one entry per CDR3 protein without DNA. Its table records roughly 50,000 distinct CDR3 sequences. V usage is TRBV7-7 and J usage is TRBJ2-5. This TCR was recovered from a human donor in good health. Some clones in this sample may be carry-over from other donors' samples. Sequenced input: memory CD8+ T cells from blood. CDR3 loop: CASSLEGSQETQYF.